The rows below give T cell receptor beta chains drawn from one sample of a study of blood T cells in healthy people across ages. TCRdb used MiXCR to reprocess the 5' RACE reads, holding one entry per CDR3 protein. The sample holds about 1,500,000 distinct CDR3 sequences, approximately 38% seen once. Material: blood. These receptors were collected from a young woman in good health. CDR3s include the opening cysteine and the closing phenylalanine or tryptophan. A D gene is named only where the DNA matches it firmly. Clone size is not always given. Where it is, it says once, few, many or a class for expanded clones.

D gene: NA; J gene: TRBJ2-6; V gene: TRBV10-3; clone size: many; CDR3 DNA: TGTGCCATCAGGGACAGCTCTGGGGCCAACGTCCTGACTTTC; CDR3 protein: CAIRDSSGANVLTF
D gene: TRBD1; J gene: TRBJ2-7; V gene: TRBV4-1; clone size: few; CDR3 DNA: TGCGCCAGCAGCGGACGGACAGGGAGCTCCTACGAGCAGTACTTC; CDR3 protein: CASSGRTGSSYEQYF
D gene: NA; J gene: TRBJ2-6; V gene: TRBV5-1; clone size: NA; CDR3 DNA: TGCGCCAGCAGCTTGGACCTTCCATCAACTGGGGCCAACGTCCTGACTTTC; CDR3 protein: CASSLDLPSTGANVLTF
D gene: TRBD2; J gene: TRBJ2-1; V gene: TRBV7-2; clone size: NA; CDR3 DNA: TGTGCCAGCAGCTTAGCGCGACTAGCGGGAGCCAGTGAGCAGTTCTTC; CDR3 protein: CASSLARLAGASEQFF
D gene: NA; J gene: TRBJ2-7; V gene: TRBV20-1; clone size: NA; CDR3 DNA: TGCAGTGCTAGCCTCTACCCCTCCTACGAGCAGTACTTC; CDR3 protein: CSASLYPSYEQYF
D gene: NA; J gene: TRBJ1-6; V gene: TRBV5-6; clone size: NA; CDR3 DNA: TGTGCCAGCAGCCTAAACGGGGGGAATCTGAATTCACCCCTCCACTTT; CDR3 protein: CASSLNGGNLNSPLHF
D gene: NA; J gene: TRBJ2-6; V gene: TRBV6-1; clone size: NA; CDR3 DNA: TGTGCCAGCAGGGAAGTAAATGGGCCATACCTCTCTGGGGCCAACGTCCTGACTTTC; CDR3 protein: CASREVNGPYLSGANVLTF
D gene: NA; J gene: TRBJ2-7; V gene: TRBV20-1; clone size: few; CDR3 DNA: TGCAGTGCTAGGGGTAACAGCGAGCAGTACTTC; CDR3 protein: CSARGNSEQYF
D gene: NA; J gene: TRBJ2-3; V gene: TRBV3-1; clone size: NA; CDR3 DNA: TGTGCCAGCAGCCGCCGAGGACCCAAAACCCCATCCATTACGCAGTATTTT; CDR3 protein: CASSRRGPKTPSITQYF
D gene: NA; J gene: TRBJ2-7; V gene: TRBV7-2; clone size: once; CDR3 DNA: TGTGCCAGCAGTCGGGACTGGCCCTCCTACGAGCAGTACTTC; CDR3 protein: CASSRDWPSYEQYF
D gene: NA; J gene: TRBJ1-6; V gene: TRBV7-9; clone size: few; CDR3 DNA: TGTGCCAGCAGCTTAGGTCGGATTAATTCACCCCTCCACTTT; CDR3 protein: CASSLGRINSPLHF
D gene: TRBD2; J gene: TRBJ2-1; V gene: TRBV12-3/TRBV12-4; clone size: once; CDR3 DNA: TGTGCCAGCAGTCCCTCTGCAGCGGGGGGGTACAATGAGCAGTTCTTC; CDR3 protein: CASSPSAAGGYNEQFF
D gene: NA; J gene: TRBJ1-1; V gene: TRBV6-6; clone size: NA; CDR3 DNA: TGTGCCAGCAGTACTTACATCACTGAAGCTTTCTTT; CDR3 protein: CASSTYITEAFF
D gene: NA; J gene: TRBJ2-7; V gene: TRBV4-1; clone size: NA; CDR3 DNA: TGCGCCAGCGGCGGGGACCCCCAACATGAGCAGTACTTC; CDR3 protein: CASGGDPQHEQYF
D gene: TRBD2; J gene: TRBJ2-6; V gene: TRBV27; clone size: NA; CDR3 DNA: TGTGCCAGCAGTCCGTACAGGGGGACTAGCGGGAGGACTGGGGCCAACGTCCTGACTTTC; CDR3 protein: CASSPYRGTSGRTGANVLTF
D gene: NA; J gene: TRBJ1-2; V gene: TRBV6-5; clone size: NA; CDR3 DNA: TGTGCCAGCAACCCCGGGAGGGCCTATGGCTACACCTTC; CDR3 protein: CASNPGRAYGYTF
D gene: NA; J gene: TRBJ2-5; V gene: TRBV25-1; clone size: many; CDR3 DNA: TGTGCCAGCAGTGAAACTTGGCAGGGGCAAGAGACCCAGTACTTC; CDR3 protein: CASSETWQGQETQYF
D gene: NA; J gene: TRBJ1-1; V gene: TRBV29-1; clone size: NA; CDR3 DNA: TGCAGCGTTGAAGGTCTGGGAACTGAAGCTTTCTTT; CDR3 protein: CSVEGLGTEAFF
D gene: TRBD2; J gene: TRBJ2-3; V gene: TRBV12-3/TRBV12-4; clone size: few; CDR3 DNA: TGTGCCAGCAGGGGGACTAGCGGGGGGCCGAGCAGTGGAACAGATACGCAGTATTTT; CDR3 protein: CASRGTSGGPSSGTDTQYF
D gene: TRBD2; J gene: TRBJ2-1; V gene: TRBV4-1; clone size: NA; CDR3 DNA: TGCGCCAGCAGCCAAGCTCCCATAGCGGGGGGGCCTTTGAATGAGCAGTTCTTC; CDR3 protein: CASSQAPIAGGPLNEQFF
D gene: TRBD1; J gene: TRBJ1-5; V gene: TRBV7-2; clone size: few; CDR3 DNA: TGTGCCAGCAGCCCGGGACAGGCGTTCAATCAGCCCCAGCATTTT; CDR3 protein: CASSPGQAFNQPQHF
D gene: TRBD2; J gene: TRBJ2-7; V gene: TRBV20-1; clone size: few; CDR3 DNA: TGCAGTGCTAGAGATCCGGGGGGGCCAGCCTACGAGCAGTACTTC; CDR3 protein: CSARDPGGPAYEQYF
D gene: NA; J gene: TRBJ1-6; V gene: TRBV28; clone size: NA; CDR3 DNA: TGTGCCAGCAACTACAGGGCCCCCAGTGGGAATTCACCCCTCCACTTT; CDR3 protein: CASNYRAPSGNSPLHF
D gene: NA; J gene: TRBJ1-2; V gene: TRBV12-3/TRBV12-4; clone size: NA; CDR3 DNA: TGTGCCAGCAGTTTAGTGGGGGTTGCCTATGGCTACACCTTC; CDR3 protein: CASSLVGVAYGYTF
D gene: NA; J gene: TRBJ2-7; V gene: TRBV6-5; clone size: NA; CDR3 DNA: TGTGCCAGCACCCAGGGACCCTCGTACGAGCAGTACTTC; CDR3 protein: CASTQGPSYEQYF
D gene: TRBD2; J gene: TRBJ2-6; V gene: TRBV6-5; clone size: NA; CDR3 DNA: TGTGCCAGCAGTTGGGCGGGGGCTAGCGGGCTCTCTGGGGCCAACGTCCTGACTTTT; CDR3 protein: CASSWAGASGLSGANVLTF
D gene: NA; J gene: TRBJ2-1; V gene: TRBV2; clone size: once; CDR3 DNA: TGTGCCAGCAGTGAAGGTCCCCTAGGGCAGTTCTTC; CDR3 protein: CASSEGPLGQFF
D gene: NA; J gene: TRBJ2-5; V gene: TRBV15; clone size: few; CDR3 DNA: TGTGCCACCAGTTCCACGGACTGGCAAGAGACCCAGTACTTC; CDR3 protein: CATSSTDWQETQYF
D gene: NA; J gene: TRBJ2-7; V gene: TRBV20-1; clone size: few; CDR3 DNA: TGCAGTGCTAGTATTGAAGCGGGCACCTTATACGAGCAGTACTTC; CDR3 protein: CSASIEAGTLYEQYF
D gene: TRBD1; J gene: TRBJ2-7; V gene: TRBV6-2/TRBV6-3; clone size: NA; CDR3 DNA: TGTGCCAGCAGTTCCCCGGGACAGCGAACAACCTACGGGCAGTACTTC; CDR3 protein: CASSSPGQRTTYGQYF
D gene: TRBD1; J gene: TRBJ2-1; V gene: TRBV27; clone size: NA; CDR3 DNA: TGTGCCAGCAGTTTAGGGGACAGGGTCGCTTACAATGAGCAGTTCTTC; CDR3 protein: CASSLGDRVAYNEQFF
D gene: NA; J gene: TRBJ2-7; V gene: TRBV28; clone size: few; CDR3 DNA: TGTGCCAGCAGTCAGCGGGACAAAACAAAGTCCTACGAGCAGTACTTC; CDR3 protein: CASSQRDKTKSYEQYF
D gene: NA; J gene: TRBJ2-1; V gene: TRBV6-6; clone size: NA; CDR3 DNA: TGTGCCAGCAGCCTTCACGGGATTGAGCAGTTCTTC; CDR3 protein: CASSLHGIEQFF
D gene: NA; J gene: TRBJ2-3; V gene: TRBV20-1; clone size: NA; CDR3 DNA: TGCAGTGCTCCACCCCGGGGAAAGGGGACAGATACGCAGTATTTT; CDR3 protein: CSAPPRGKGTDTQYF
D gene: NA; J gene: TRBJ2-3; V gene: TRBV20-1; clone size: NA; CDR3 DNA: TGCAGTGCACCGGCCTACCCTAGCACAGATACGCAGTATTTT; CDR3 protein: CSAPAYPSTDTQYF
D gene: NA; J gene: TRBJ2-7; V gene: TRBV5-1; clone size: few; CDR3 DNA: TGCGCCAGCAGCTTGGCTAGGGAAAGGAACGAGCAGTACTTC; CDR3 protein: CASSLARERNEQYF
D gene: TRBD2; J gene: TRBJ2-5; V gene: TRBV6-5; clone size: NA; CDR3 DNA: TGTGCCAGCAGTTACTCGAGTTACGGGACTAGCCTCCAAGGAGAGACCCAGTACTTC; CDR3 protein: CASSYSSYGTSLQGETQYF
D gene: TRBD2; J gene: TRBJ2-1; V gene: TRBV3-1; clone size: NA; CDR3 DNA: TGTGCCAGCAGCCAAGAGCCTAGCGGGTCCTCCGGCAGTGAGCAGTTCTTC; CDR3 protein: CASSQEPSGSSGSEQFF
D gene: TRBD1; J gene: TRBJ2-7; V gene: TRBV25-1; clone size: few; CDR3 DNA: TGTGCCAGCAGTGAATGGGGACAGGGGGCAGGAGAGCAGTACTTC; CDR3 protein: CASSEWGQGAGEQYF
D gene: NA; J gene: TRBJ2-7; V gene: TRBV14; clone size: NA; CDR3 DNA: TGTGCCAGCAGCCTGGGGAGCGAAAAGTACTTC; CDR3 protein: CASSLGSEKYF
D gene: NA; J gene: TRBJ2-6; V gene: TRBV14; clone size: many; CDR3 DNA: TGTGCCAGCAGCCAAGGACCTAGCTCTGGGGCCAACGTCCTGACTTTC; CDR3 protein: CASSQGPSSGANVLTF
D gene: NA; J gene: TRBJ2-7; V gene: TRBV28; clone size: NA; CDR3 DNA: TGTGCCAGCAGCACTTACCATCAGGGGCTCTACGAGCAGTACTTC; CDR3 protein: CASSTYHQGLYEQYF